The rows below give T cell receptor beta chains drawn from one sample of a study of blood T cell repertoires in COVID-19. TCRdb's copy holds only in-frame clones and misses some; the assay was immunoSEQ multiplex PCR. The data hold a few hundred thousand clones, with around 87% observed a single time. The sample comprised PBMCs or T cells enriched from blood (not recorded which). These TCRs come from a young man who had recovered from COVID-19. The CDR3 runs from the conserved cysteine through the conserved F or W. A D gene is named only where the DNA matches it firmly. Not every row has a clone size; where given, it reads once, few, many or a size class.

d_gene | len | j_gene | v_gene | abundance | CDR3nt | CDR3aa
TRBD2 | 14 | TRBJ2-3 | TRBV6-6 | . | TGTGCCAGCAGTCCGGGGGGGCTGTCAGATACGCAGTATTTT | CASSPGGLSDTQYF
. | 13 | TRBJ2-3 | TRBV3-1/TRBV3-2 | . | TGTGCCAGCAGCCTTCGCGGCACAGATACGCAGTATTTT | CASSLRGTDTQYF
. | 13 | TRBJ1-1 | TRBV5-1 | . | TGCGCCAGCAAGAAGCCTGCGACAGGAGAAGCTTTCTTT | CASKKPATGEAFF
. | 16 | TRBJ1-4 | TRBV27 | few | TGTGCCAGCAGTCTCCCTAGGCCGCTCATAAATGAAAAACTGTTTTTT | CASSLPRPLINEKLFF
. | 16 | TRBJ1-1 | TRBV9 | . | TGTGCCAGCAGCGCCAGAGGGGACTCTTTGAACACTGAAGCTTTCTTT | CASSARGDSLNTEAFF
. | 12 | TRBJ2-1 | TRBV5-4 | . | TGTGCCAGCAGCGTACTAGAGGGCGAGCAGTTCTTC | CASSVLEGEQFF
TRBD1 | 14 | TRBJ1-5 | TRBV10-3 | . | TGTGCCACGTCACGGACAGGCGGCAATCAGCCCCAGCATTTT | CATSRTGGNQPQHF
. | 14 | TRBJ1-6 | TRBV5-1 | . | TGCGCCAGCAGCGGCACAGGGAATAATTCACCCCTCCACTTT | CASSGTGNNSPLHF
. | 14 | TRBJ2-7 | TRBV5-1 | . | TGCGCCAGCAGCTTAGTAACAGGGACCTACGAGCAGTACTTC | CASSLVTGTYEQYF
. | 14 | TRBJ1-1 | TRBV6-5 | . | TGTGCCAGCAGTTACTTAACAGAAGCCGCTGAAGCTTTCTTT | CASSYLTEAAEAFF
. | 15 | TRBJ2-2 | TRBV5-1 | . | TGCGCCAGCAGCTTGACAGTATCGAACACCGGGGAGCTGTTTTTT | CASSLTVSNTGELFF
TRBD1 | 18 | TRBJ2-6 | TRBV19 | few | TGTGCCAGTACCCGAGAGGGGACAGGGGGCTCTGGGGCCAACGTCCTGACTTTC | CASTREGTGGSGANVLTF
. | 13 | TRBJ1-1 | TRBV30 | . | TGTGCCTGGTCCCCGGGAGGGAACACTGAAGCTTTCTTT | CAWSPGGNTEAFF
. | 16 | TRBJ2-7 | TRBV7-6 | . | TGTGCCAGCAGCTTAGGGGGTCAGGGGAATATGGTCGAGCAGTACTTC | CASSLGGQGNMVEQYF
TRBD1 | 13 | TRBJ1-4 | TRBV7-2 | few | TGTGCCAGCAGCTTAGACCTCGGGACAGCGCTGTTTTTT | CASSLDLGTALFF
. | 14 | TRBJ1-2 | TRBV27 | . | TGTGCCAGCAGTTTTAGGGAACTAGGCTATGGCTACACCTTC | CASSFRELGYGYTF
TRBD2 | 15 | TRBJ2-1 | TRBV4-3 | . | TGCGCCAGCAGCCAAGGCAGGGAGGGGTACAATGAGCAGTTCTTC | CASSQGREGYNEQFF
TRBD1 | 14 | TRBJ1-5 | TRBV6-5 | . | TGTGCCAGCAGCCTCGGGACAGGCAATCAGCCCCAGCATTTT | CASSLGTGNQPQHF
. | 14 | TRBJ1-2 | TRBV19 | . | TGTGCCAGTAGGTCCGGGACTTTCAACTATGGCTACACCTTC | CASRSGTFNYGYTF
. | 14 | TRBJ2-3 | TRBV9 | . | TGTGCCAGCAGCGCCTCTCCCAGCACAGATACGCAGTATTTT | CASSASPSTDTQYF
. | 15 | TRBJ2-5 | TRBV6-5 | . | TGTGCCAGCAGGCCGGAGGGGGGGGCCCGGGAGACCCAGTACTTC | CASRPEGGARETQYF
. | 11 | TRBJ2-3 | TRBV7-6 | . | TGTGCCAGCACCATTACAGGGCCGCAGTATTTT | CASTITGPQYF
. | 16 | TRBJ2-1 | TRBV9 | . | TGTGCCAGCAGCGCAACAGGTTCTAGCTCCTACAATGAGCAGTTCTTC | CASSATGSSSYNEQFF
TRBD1 | 16 | TRBJ2-1 | TRBV5-8 | . | TGTGCCAGCAGCAAAGACGGGACAGTGCCTAACAATGAGCAGTTCTTC | CASSKDGTVPNNEQFF
. | 15 | TRBJ2-1 | TRBV7-2 | . | TGTGCCAGCAGCCCCGGGACTTTCGGTACCAATGAGCAGTTCTTC | CASSPGTFGTNEQFF
. | 14 | TRBJ1-4 | TRBV6-5 | . | TGTGCCAGCAGCCAACGACGGAGTAATGAAAAACTGTTTTTT | CASSQRRSNEKLFF
TRBD2 | 18 | TRBJ2-1 | TRBV5-4 | . | TGTGCCAGCAGCTTGGTACTAGCGGGGGGGCCCACCTACAATGAGCAGTTCTTC | CASSLVLAGGPTYNEQFF
TRBD1 | 15 | TRBJ1-1 | TRBV5-5 | . | TGTGCCAGCAGCTTGTATGGGACAGGGAACACTGAAGCTTTCTTT | CASSLYGTGNTEAFF
. | 15 | TRBJ2-6 | TRBV7-9 | few | TGTGCCAGCAGCAAGGCAGGGGTTGGGGCCAACGTCCTGACTTTC | CASSKAGVGANVLTF
TRBD1 | 15 | TRBJ2-1 | TRBV30 | . | TGTGCCTGGACATGGGCGGACAGGGATTTCCATGAGCAGTTCTTC | CAWTWADRDFHEQFF
. | 13 | TRBJ2-5 | TRBV4-1 | . | TGCGCCAGCAGCCAAGTAAACGGAGAGACCCAGTACTTC | CASSQVNGETQYF
. | 14 | TRBJ1-1 | TRBV14 | . | TGTGCCAGCAGCCAAAATATCAACAGGGCGATCGCTTTCTTT | CASSQNINRAIAFF
. | 15 | TRBJ1-6 | TRBV12-5 | . | TGTGCTAGTGCCTCTGCCGGGGGATGGAATTCACCCCTCCACTTT | CASASAGGWNSPLHF
. | 13 | TRBJ2-2 | TRBV19 | once | TGTGCCAGTAGTCACTTGAACACCGGGGAGCTGTTTTTT | CASSHLNTGELFF
. | 19 | TRBJ2-6 | TRBV19 | . | TGTGCCAGTAGTTCTCTAAGGGGCGGCGGCGACTCTGGGGCCAACGTCCTGACTTTC | CASSSLRGGGDSGANVLTF
. | 14 | TRBJ1-5 | TRBV30 | . | TGTGCCTGGTCTACAACTAATAACAATCAGCCCCAGCATTTT | CAWSTTNNNQPQHF
. | 17 | TRBJ2-6 | TRBV10-3 | . | TGTGCCATCCCCATGGGGGGAAGTACGGCTGGGGCCAACGTCCTGACTTTC | CAIPMGGSTAGANVLTF
TRBD1 | 17 | TRBJ2-5 | TRBV6-1 | . | TGTGCCAGCAGTGCCAAAAACGACAGGGCGTACCAAGAGACCCAGTACTTC | CASSAKNDRAYQETQYF
. | 14 | TRBJ1-4 | TRBV5-1 | . | TGCGCCAGCAGCTTGGAGGCAGGGGCTGAAAAACTGTTTTTT | CASSLEAGAEKLFF
TRBD1 | 15 | TRBJ2-3 | TRBV5-1 | . | TGCGCCAGCAGCCATGGACAGGTCAGCACAGATACGCAGTATTTT | CASSHGQVSTDTQYF
. | 13 | TRBJ2-3 | TRBV29-1 | . | TGCAGCGCGGGGAGGCTGCTAACAGATACGCAGTATTTT | CSAGRLLTDTQYF
. | 15 | TRBJ1-1 | TRBV6-5 | once | TGTGCCAGCAGGACCTATTTCGGGGGGCGCGAAGGGGCTTTCTTT | CASRTYFGGREGAFF
TRBD1 | 14 | TRBJ2-7 | TRBV7-9 | . | TGTGCCAGCAGCACGACAGGGGCGGCCTACGAGCAGTACTTC | CASSTTGAAYEQYF